This T cell receptor beta chain comes out of a study of cytomegalovirus exposure and HLA in healthy donors. PCR amplification relied on 60 Vbeta primers (plus 13 Jbeta primers). Original data processing: A later analysis tallied 75 million to 80 million unique TCR beta chains, some 10 million of them shared. Method: immunoSEQ multiplex PCR; TCRdb's copy keeps in-frame clones and lacks some. V, J and clone size are those of that table, while D and trimming were read from the DNA. Of about 190,000 clones listed, around 79% are singletons. Germline CDR1 MDHEN, CDR2 SYDVKM. CDR3 length: 14 residues. Study results and limitations: The study had only CMV serostatus as immune exposure information. Later work showed greater clonal expansion in HLA-associated TCR beta chains than in equally common others.

A word on this clone: What it recognizes is unknown. The junction does not match germline at one end; this may be a read error. The same CDR3 is also encoded by other DNA sequences in this sample.

Sequencing was done on a sample of PBMCs. This sequence was found in a woman aged 18-30 years in good health and CMV-seronegative. V is TRBV28 and J is TRBJ1-5; 9 nucleotides line up with TRBD1. The CDR3 reads CASTTGGRNQPQHF. The CDR3, as DNA: TGCGCCAGCACCACAGGGGGCCGCAATCAGCCCCAGCATTTT.